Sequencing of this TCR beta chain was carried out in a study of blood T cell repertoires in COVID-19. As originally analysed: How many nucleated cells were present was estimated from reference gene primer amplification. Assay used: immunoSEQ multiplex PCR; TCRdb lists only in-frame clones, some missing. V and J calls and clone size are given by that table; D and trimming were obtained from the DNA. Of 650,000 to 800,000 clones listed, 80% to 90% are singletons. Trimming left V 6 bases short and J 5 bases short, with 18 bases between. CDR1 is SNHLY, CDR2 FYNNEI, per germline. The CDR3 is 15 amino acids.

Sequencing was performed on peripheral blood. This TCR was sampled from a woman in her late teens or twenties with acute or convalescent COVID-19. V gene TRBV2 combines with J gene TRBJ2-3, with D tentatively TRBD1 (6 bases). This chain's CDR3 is CASRGSMGAGDTQYF. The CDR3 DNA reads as TGTGCCAGCAGGGGTAGCATGGGGGCTGGAGATACGCAGTATTTT.